The next 28 T cell receptor beta chains were all read from a single sample in a study of cytomegalovirus exposure and HLA in healthy donors. Primers for the PCR totalled 60 Vbeta and 13 Jbeta. Generated by immunoSEQ multiplex PCR, the TCRdb table keeps only in-frame clones and is missing some. There are roughly 98,000 clones in the sample; around 70% occur only once, and under 2.5% lies in the top ten. Source material: PBMCs. All receptors derive from a man aged 45-60 years in good health and CMV-seronegative.

The CDR3 loop is CASSFPQGADTQYF. In DNA form, the CDR3 reads TGTGCCAGCAGCTTTCCTCAGGGTGCAGATACGCAGTATTTT. The chain links TRBV7-9 to TRBJ2-3, with D perhaps TRBD1 (5 bases). CDR1 is SEHNR, CDR2 FQNEAQ, per germline (reference sequence). CDR3 length equals 14 residues. Trimming removed 3 bases at V and 4 bases at J, with 11 bases between. Full variable domain (outside the CDR3, taken from reference TRBV7-9 and TRBJ2-3): DTGVSQNPRHKITKRGQNVTFRCDPISEHNRLYWYRQTLGQGPEFLTYFQNEAQLEKSRLLSDRFSAERPKGSFSTLEIQRTEQGDSAMYLCASSFPQGADTQYFGPGTRLTVL.

This chain uses TRBV6-5 with TRBJ2-7; no firm D call. CDR3 size: 12 residues. The V gene's germline CDR1 is MNHEY and CDR2 SVGAGI. The V and J ends lost 5 bases and 2 bases respectively, with 7 bases between them. CDR3: CASSNSPYEQYF. CDR3 nucleotides: TGTGCCAGCAGTAACAGTCCCTACGAGCAGTACTTC.

This clone was observed a single time. The gene calls are TRBV6-5 and TRBJ2-6; TRBD1 agrees at 9 bases. The CDR3 runs 15 residues. The germline V gene has CDR1 MNHEY and CDR2 SVGAGI. The trim removed 5 bases at V and 4 bases at J, leaving 3 bases unmatched. The CDR3 here is CASSGQGFGANVLTF. The CDR3 coding sequence is TGTGCCAGCAGTGGACAGGGGTTCGGGGCCAACGTCCTGACTTTC.

CDR3 DNA sequence: TGTGCCAGCTCGTCTCTGAGTACGCGGCGGGGGACTCAGAATGAGCAGTTCTTC. Protein sequence: CASSSLSTRRGTQNEQFF. V and J are TRBV28 and TRBJ2-1, with 7 positions matching TRBD2. V lost 8 bases and J lost 7; bases outside the gene matches: 23. Germline CDR1 is MDHEN and CDR2 is SYDVKM. The CDR3 has 18 residues.

The V and J genes are TRBV7-6 and TRBJ1-4; D perhaps matches TRBD1 (6 bases). Deletions cut 5 bases from V and 7 bases from J, with 17 bases between. The CDR3 has 15 amino acids. Per germline, CDR1 SGHVS and CDR2 FNYEAQ. This chain's CDR3 is CASSKDRKGAEKLFF. The CDR3 coding sequence is TGTGCCAGCAGCAAAGACAGGAAAGGCGCTGAAAAACTGTTTTTT.

The genes are TRBV9 and TRBJ2-2; 7 nucleotides agree with TRBD2. J gave up 0 bases and V 0 bases, and 2 bases lay outside the gene matches. The V gene's germline CDR1 is SGDLS and CDR2 YYNGEE. There are 16 residues in the CDR3. CDR3 bases: TGTGCCAGCAGCGTAGAACTAGCGCCGAACACCGGGGAGCTGTTTTTT. Amino acid sequence: CASSVELAPNTGELFF.

This clone was observed a few times. This sequence joins TRBV2 and TRBJ2-6; D is unresolved. Germline CDR1 and CDR2: SNHLY and FYNNEI. V dropped 11 bases and J dropped 0 bases, with 11 bases sitting between them. The length of the CDR3 is 14 residues. CDR3 DNA sequence: TGTGCCCGATCGAGTAGCTCTGGGGCCAACGTCCTGACTTTC. Residues: CARSSSSGANVLTF.

This sequence joins TRBV13 and TRBJ2-7, with D possibly being TRBD1 (5 bases). The germline CDR1 and CDR2 sequences are PRHDT and FYEKMQ (reference sequence). The CDR3 is 14 residues long. V lost 3 bases and J 1 base, leaving 10 bases between the germline ends. The CDR3 region is CASSFSGNSYEQYF. The CDR3 region has the DNA TGTGCCAGCAGCTTTTCAGGGAATTCCTACGAGCAGTACTTC.

V and J are TRBV11-3 and TRBJ1-1; possibly TRBD1 for D (5 bases). CDR1 is SGHNT and CDR2 is YENEEA in the germline V gene. This CDR3 is built from 15 residues. Trimming removed 3 bases from V and 1 base from J, with 12 bases in between. CDR3 sequence: CASSLGGAENTEAFF. CDR3 bases: TGTGCCAGCAGCTTGGGGGGTGCTGAGAACACTGAAGCTTTCTTT.

The J gene is TRBJ2-5, the V gene TRBV21-1; the table's D call TRBD2 went unverified against the DNA. TRBV21-1 is a pseudogene. There are 14 residues in the CDR3. In nucleotides, the CDR3 is TGTGCCAGCAGCAAGGGAGGAGGCACGGAGACCCAGTACTTC. Residues: CASSKGGGTETQYF.

This clone occurred a few times. V and J are TRBV28 and TRBJ1-2; D might be TRBD1 (6 bases). This CDR3 contains 12 residues. V dropped 5 bases and J dropped 7 bases, with 11 bases sitting between them. Germline V gene lookup returns CDR1 MDHEN and CDR2 SYDVKM. This CDR3 reads CASSPRTVGYTF. As DNA, the CDR3 is TGTGCCAGCAGTCCTCGGACAGTTGGCTACACCTTC.

This chain links TRBV5-4 with TRBJ1-1; 7 bases align to TRBD1. CDR3 length: 13 amino acids. The germline V gene encodes CDR1 SGHNT and CDR2 YYREEE (reference sequence). V gave up 4 bases and J gave up 4 bases; unmatched junction bases: 4. The CDR3 spells CASSKDRITEAFF. As DNA, the CDR3 is TGTGCCAGCAGCAAGGACAGGATCACTGAAGCTTTCTTT.

This chain connects TRBV9 to TRBJ2-1; TRBD2 is a possible D gene (6 bases). Germline V CDR1 and CDR2: SGDLS, YYNGEE. CDR3 length: 15 residues. Deletions cut 3 bases from V and 6 bases from J, with 16 bases between. The CDR3 DNA sequence: TGTGCCAGCAGCGCACGACTAGTCCCCCTCAATGAGCAGTTCTTC. This codes for CASSARLVPLNEQFF.

The rearrangement links TRBV6-5 to TRBJ1-1; D gene unclear. The CDR3 covers 13 residues. Per germline, CDR1 MNHEY and CDR2 SVGAGI. V was shortened by 7 bases and J by 1 base, with 10 bases between the two germline ends. CDR3 coding DNA: TGTGCCAGCACCCCGGGGAGGAACACTGAAGCTTTCTTT. Translated, it gives CASTPGRNTEAFF.

V usage is TRBV6-1 and J usage is TRBJ1-1; D is ambiguous. The V gene's germline CDR1 is MNHNS and CDR2 SASEGT. The CDR3 is 13 amino acids. Trimming removed 6 bases at V and 1 base at J, with 9 bases between. This chain's CDR3 is CASSVDTNTEAFF. The DNA for the CDR3 is TGTGCCAGCAGCGTAGATACGAACACTGAAGCTTTCTTT.

The CDR3 is CASSSGGVGYTF. In nucleotides, the CDR3 is TGTGCCAGCAGTTCAGGGGGCGTGGGCTACACCTTC. The rearrangement uses TRBV28 and TRBJ1-2; TRBD1 aligns across 8 bases. Germline V gives CDR1 MDHEN, CDR2 SYDVKM. The CDR3 is 12 residues long. J lost 8 bases, V lost 4 bases, and 3 bases had no gene match.

A few counts support this clone. This chain joins TRBV19 and TRBJ1-1, with 8 bases identical to TRBD1. The V and J ends lost 6 bases and 0 bases, in that order; junction bases with no gene match: 6. CDR3 length equals 15 residues. The germline V gene encodes CDR1 LNHDA and CDR2 SQIVND (reference sequence). The CDR3 DNA reads TGTGCCAGTAGCCGACAGGGGACAATGAACACTGAAGCTTTCTTT. Translated, it gives CASSRQGTMNTEAFF.

The J gene is TRBJ2-5, the V gene TRBV28, with D tentatively TRBD2 (5 bases). V gave up 3 bases and J gave up 5 bases, with 13 bases separating them. There are 14 residues in the CDR3. CDR1 MDHEN and CDR2 SYDVKM come from the germline V gene. The CDR3 here is CASSFSLGGETQYF. CDR3 nucleotides: TGTGCCAGCAGTTTCTCCCTGGGCGGGGAGACCCAGTACTTC.

This clone has a handful of counts. The gene calls are TRBV6-4 and TRBJ2-5; TRBD2 matches 13 bases. V trimming: 3 bases; J trimming: 2 bases; junction bases outside the gene matches: 0. The CDR3 extends over 15 amino acids. The germline gives CDR1 MRHNA, CDR2 SNTAGT. For the CDR3, the DNA is TGTGCCAGCAGTGAACTAGCGGGGGGGCAAGAGACCCAGTACTTC. Amino acids: CASSELAGGQETQYF.

Here the CDR3 DNA reads TGTGCCAGCAGCTTACGAGACAGCTCCTACGAGCAGTACTTC. The encoded protein is CASSLRDSSYEQYF. The chain has TRBV7-9 and TRBJ2-7; tentatively, D is TRBD1 (5 bases). Germline values: CDR1 SEHNR, CDR2 FQNEAQ (reference sequence). The CDR3 is made up of 14 amino acids. Trimming left V 2 bases short and J 0 bases short, with 8 bases between.

The chain couples TRBV5-1 to TRBJ2-1; TRBD2 agrees at 10 bases. V was clipped by 2 bases and J by 4 bases; unmatched bases: 12. The CDR3 totals 18 residues. Germline V gene data show CDR1 as SGHRS and CDR2 as YFSETQ. CDR3 sequence reads: CASSFARASGGLYNEQFF. The DNA for the CDR3 is TGCGCCAGCAGCTTCGCCCGGGCTAGCGGGGGCCTATACAATGAGCAGTTCTTC.

The chain joins TRBV19 to TRBJ1-1; D gene unclear. From germline, CDR1 is LNHDA and CDR2 SQIVND (reference sequence). Between the trimmed V and J ends, which lost 5 bases and 1 base, there was a span of 14 bases. The length of the CDR3 is 15 residues. The CDR3 region has the DNA TGTGCCAGTAGTGACCCAAACCGCGGGAACACTGAAGCTTTCTTT. This sequence encodes CASSDPNRGNTEAFF. Complete variable domain (other parts from reference TRBV19 and TRBJ1-1): DGGITQSPKYLFRKEGQNVTLSCEQNLNHDAMYWYRQDPGQGLRLIYYSQIVNDFQKGDIAEGYSVSREKKESFPLTVTSAQKNPTAFYLCASSDPNRGNTEAFFGQGTRLTVV.

This clone was observed a single time. This chain connects TRBV2 to TRBJ2-7, with 7 bases matching TRBD1. The CDR3 contains 15 residues. The junction had 13 bases not matched to a gene; V was cut back by 8 bases and J by 3 bases. Germline V gives CDR1 SNHLY, CDR2 FYNNEI. In DNA, the CDR3 is TGTGCCAGCTTATCGGGACAGCAAACAAACTACGAGCAGTACTTC. This gives the protein CASLSGQQTNYEQYF.

The chain carries TRBV18 and TRBJ1-1; D gene uncertain. Germline loops: CDR1 KGHSH, CDR2 LQKENI. V lost 0 bases to trimming and J lost 8 bases, with 13 bases between them. CDR3 length: 14 amino acids. The CDR3 reads CASSPPSADFEAFF. The CDR3 DNA follows: TGTGCCAGCTCACCACCGTCGGCGGACTTCGAAGCTTTCTTT.

This clone has a handful of counts. The rearrangement joins TRBV5-6 to TRBJ1-1; D uncertain. There are 12 residues in the CDR3. The V and J ends lost 2 bases and 6 bases respectively, with 8 bases between them. CDR1 and CDR2 from the germline V gene are SGHDT and YYEEEE. CDR3 nucleotides: TGTGCCAGCAGCTTAATTACAGCTGAAGCTTTCTTT. Translation: CASSLITAEAFF.

The V gene is TRBV7-9, the J gene TRBJ2-7; TRBD1 aligns across 8 bases. Germline V CDR1 and CDR2: SEHNR, FQNEAQ (reference sequence). Unmatched junction bases numbered 10, after V lost 6 bases and J lost 0 bases. The CDR3 sequence is 16 residues long. CDR3: CASSLTGGQHSYEQYF. CDR3 in DNA: TGTGCCAGCAGTCTTACAGGGGGACAGCACTCCTACGAGCAGTACTTC. Complete variable domain (other parts from reference TRBV7-9 and TRBJ2-7): DTGVSQNPRHKITKRGQNVTFRCDPISEHNRLYWYRQTLGQGPEFLTYFQNEAQLEKSRLLSDRFSAERPKGSFSTLEIQRTEQGDSAMYLCASSLTGGQHSYEQYFGPGTRLTVT.

This clone was found a few times. V usage is TRBV28 and J usage is TRBJ2-7, with D possibly matching TRBD1 (7 bases). V was cut by 7 bases and J by 6 bases, with 16 bases left in between. CDR3 length: 13 amino acids. Germline assignment: CDR1 MDHEN and CDR2 SYDVKM. The CDR3 reads CASTSGGQFEQYF. The DNA for the CDR3 is TGTGCCAGCACCTCCGGGGGACAGTTCGAGCAGTACTTC.

This clone came up a few times. The rearrangement joins TRBV7-9 to TRBJ2-1; TRBD1 is a possible D gene (6 bases). Trimming pared 5 bases from V and 8 bases from J, leaving 19 bases between. CDR3 length equals 15 residues. The germline V gene has CDR1 SEHNR and CDR2 FQNEAQ (reference sequence). CDR3 nucleotides: TGTGCCAGCAGCCCCGACACAGGGCTTAGGGATGAGCAGTTCTTC. As protein: CASSPDTGLRDEQFF.